The next 26 T cell receptor beta chains were all read from a single sample in a study of regulatory T cells in long-lasting Graves disease. Described time point: persistent/refractory GD, antithyroid drugs over 5 years with positive TRAb. RNA from PBMCs was the source of the TCR library. Building of the TCR beta libraries involved iRepertoire HTBI primers and Arm-PCR of CDR3 regions. TCRdb analysed the multiplex PCR reads with MiXCR anew, one entry per CDR3 protein. This sample has approximately 400,000 distinct CDR3 sequences, with about a quarter found just once. This specimen consisted of peripheral blood mononuclear cells (PBMCs), obtained when the disease was refractory, from a patient treated with antithyroid drugs. These receptors were obtained from a female donor with Graves disease.

Details on this clonotype: One end of the junction fails to match germline, which may point to a read error. The CDR3 loop reads CASSSPGTASYKQYF. DNA for the CDR3: TGTGCCAGCAGCTCTCCCGGGACAGCCTCCTACAAGCAGTACTTC. The chain recombines TRBV11-2 with TRBJ2-7, with 7 bases identical to TRBD1. Germline assignment: CDR1 SGHAT and CDR2 FQNNGV. The CDR3 runs 15 residues.

This clonotype was seen only a few times. The rearrangement links TRBV7-9 to TRBJ2-7, with TRBD2 matching over 13 bases. The CDR3 contains 15 residues. The V gene's germline CDR1 is SEHNR and CDR2 FQNEAQ (reference sequence). The ends lost 5 bases at V and 3 bases at J; junction bases unmatched: 4. The CDR3, as DNA: TGTGCCAGCAGCACCCGGACTAGCGGGAGCTACGAGCAGTACTTC. It codes for CASSTRTSGSYEQYF.

The chain couples TRBV20-1 to TRBJ2-5; the D gene is possibly TRBD2 (5 bases). The ends were cut back, 0 bases at V and 2 bases at J, with 10 bases in the middle. This CDR3 has 14 amino acids. CDR1 and CDR2 from the germline V gene are DFQATT and SNEGSKA (reference sequence). The CDR3 reads CSARDVRGQETQYF. The CDR3, as DNA: TGCAGTGCTAGAGACGTCCGGGGTCAAGAGACCCAGTACTTC.

This clonotype turned up a few times. This chain connects TRBV5-5 to TRBJ2-7; 9 bases are a match to TRBD1. Trimming took 2 bases from V and 5 from J; bases not matched to a gene: 5. CDR1 and CDR2 (germline): SGHKS, YYEKEE (reference sequence). The CDR3 has 14 amino acids. CDR3 bases: TGTGCCAGCAGCTTAGGGGACAGGGTCAACGAGCAGTACTTC. It yields the protein CASSLGDRVNEQYF.

CDR3 DNA sequence: TGTGCCAGCAGCTTAAGAGGGTCGGGGCAAGAGACCCAGTACTTC. Its translation: CASSLRGSGQETQYF. The V call is TRBV7-3, the J call TRBJ2-5; perhaps TRBD2 as D (5 bases). The V end lost 1 base, the J end lost 2 bases, and 11 bases lay between the germline ends. Germline V CDR1 and CDR2: SGHTA, FQGTGA. The CDR3 runs 15 residues.

There are many counts of this clonotype. The chain uses TRBV30 and TRBJ1-4, with no clear D. This CDR3 contains 10 residues. Germline CDR1 is GTSNPN and CDR2 is SVGIG (reference sequence). V lost 4 bases and J 8 bases, leaving 5 bases between the germline ends. Here the CDR3 DNA reads TGTGCCTGGAAGAGGGAAAAACTGTTTTTT. It is translated as CAWKREKLFF.

V gene TRBV29-1 combines with J gene TRBJ2-7, with 9 bases lining up with TRBD2. From germline, CDR1 is SQVTM and CDR2 ANQGSEA. The V gene end was trimmed by 5 bases and the J gene end by 3 bases; junction bases not matched to a gene: 5. CDR3 size: 13 residues. CDR3 residues: CSVNSGRGYEQYF. The CDR3, as DNA: TGCAGCGTTAATAGCGGGAGAGGCTACGAGCAGTACTTC.

The chain links TRBV11-2 to TRBJ1-5; D gene unclear. The CDR3 spans 14 residues. Between the trimmed V and J ends, which lost 10 bases and 1 base, there was a span of 14 bases. Germline assignment: CDR1 SGHAT and CDR2 FQNNGV. Here the CDR3 DNA reads TGTGCCACCAGTGATTCTGACAGCAATCAGCCCCAGCATTTT. Translated: CATSDSDSNQPQHF. The full variable domain, with the rest looked up from reference TRBV11-2 and TRBJ1-5, is EAGVAQSPRYKIIEKRQSVAFWCNPISGHATLYWYQQILGQGPKLLIQFQNNGVVDDSQLPKDRFSAERLKGVDSTLKIQPAKLEDSAVYLCATSDSDSNQPQHFGDGTRLSIL.

This clonotype was counted a few times. The rearrangement uses TRBV5-1 and TRBJ2-1; possibly TRBD1 for D (5 bases). This CDR3 region has 17 residues. Deletions cut 0 bases from V and 0 bases from J, with 13 bases between. CDR1 is SGHRS and CDR2 is YFSETQ in the germline V gene. The CDR3 DNA reads TGCGCCAGCAGCTTGGCGCAGGGATCGAGCTCCTACAATGAGCAGTTCTTC. Its protein product is CASSLAQGSSSYNEQFF.

Details on this clonotype: One base away lies a much larger clone, so this may be a sequencing read error. The chain combines TRBV7-2 with TRBJ1-2; D is unresolved. The CDR3 spans 13 residues. Germline V gene sequence: CDR1 SGHTA, CDR2 FQGNSA. As DNA, the CDR3 is TGTGCCAGCAGCGAAGGAGGGTTAGACCTCTTCTACTTC. Amino acid sequence: CASSEGGLDLFYF.

This clonotype was seen only once. At one of its ends the junction is not consistent with the germline gene, which may arise from a read error. V usage is TRBV3-1 and J usage is TRBJ1-2; TRBD1 aligns across 8 bases. Germline V lookup: CDR1 LGHDT, CDR2 YNNKEL (reference sequence). The CDR3 sequence is 17 residues long. CDR3 sequence reads: CASSQVFSQGADYGYTF. DNA for the CDR3: TGTGCCAGTAGCCAAGTATTTTCCCAGGGGGCCGACTATGGCTACACCTTC.

The V and J genes are TRBV20-1 and TRBJ2-3, with no clear D. CDR1 is DFQATT, CDR2 SNEGSKA, per germline (reference sequence). Trimming removed 0 bases from V and 0 bases from J, with 13 bases in between. This CDR3 is 16 amino acids long. CDR3 DNA sequence: TGCAGTGCTAGAGATGTATACTTTCAGAGCACAGATACGCAGTATTTT. It is translated as CSARDVYFQSTDTQYF.

This clonotype was detected only a few times. V and J are TRBV2 and TRBJ1-2; TRBD1 matches 9 bases. Germline V gene data show CDR1 as SNHLY and CDR2 as FYNNEI. V gave up 2 bases and J gave up 4 bases; unmatched junction bases: 5. The CDR3 runs 15 residues. In DNA form, the CDR3 reads TGTGCCAGCAGTGAAACCAGGGGACAGGGCTATGGCTACACCTTC. It encodes CASSETRGQGYGYTF.

The chain carries TRBV6-2 or TRBV6-3 and TRBJ2-5; 7 bases map to TRBD2. The J call may be faulty, since TRBJ2-1 better matches the DNA end. Germline V lookup: CDR1 MNHEY, CDR2 SVGEGT. This CDR3 is 15 amino acids long. The CDR3 coding sequence is TGTGCCAGCAGTTTTCAAGGGAGGGCCTCCGATGAGCAGTTCTTC. Its protein product is CASSFQGRASDEQFF.

This clonotype was seen a handful of times. A junction end diverges from the germline sequence, so it may reflect a read error. The V gene is TRBV7-7, the J gene TRBJ2-5; TRBD2 matches 7 bases. The length of the CDR3 is 15 residues. Germline assignment: CDR1 SSHAT and CDR2 FNYEAQ (reference sequence). The DNA for the CDR3 is TGTGCTAGCAGCTTAGGAGCAGGGAGGGAGGAGACCCAGTACTTC. Translating gives CASSLGAGREETQYF.

V and J are TRBV5-1 and TRBJ1-2; D gene unclear. Trimming left V 0 bases short and J 4 bases short, with 13 bases between. There are 15 residues in the CDR3. Per the germline V gene, CDR1 is SGHRS and CDR2 is YFSETQ. The CDR3 is CASSLAGVLSYGYTF. The DNA for the CDR3 is TGCGCCAGCAGCTTGGCCGGGGTTTTGAGCTATGGCTACACCTTC.

This rearrangement joins TRBV5-1 to TRBJ2-7; possibly TRBD1 or TRBD2 for D (8 bases each). The germline V and J ends were trimmed by 5 bases and 5 bases, with 26 bases remaining between them. The CDR3 totals 17 residues. Germline-derived CDR1 and CDR2 are SGHRS and YFSETQ. CDR3 nucleotides: TGCGCCAGCAGAGGACAGGGAGGAAAGCGGGAGTCCCACGAGCAGTACTTC. Residues: CASRGQGGKRESHEQYF.

This clonotype was recorded at least ten times. The chain links TRBV2 to TRBJ1-5; 9 bases are shared with TRBD1. CDR3 length: 14 residues. The V gene end was trimmed by 5 bases and the J gene end by 9 bases; junction bases not matched to a gene: 8. In germline, CDR1 is SNHLY, CDR2 FYNNEI. CDR3 region: CASSSGQGLRPQHF. The CDR3 DNA reads as TGTGCCAGCAGTTCCGGACAGGGGTTAAGGCCCCAGCATTTT. The whole variable domain, filled in from reference TRBV2 and TRBJ1-5, reads EPEVTQTPSHQVTQMGQEVILRCVPISNHLYFYWYRQILGQKVEFLVSFYNNEISEKSEIFDDQFSVERPDGSNFTLKIRSTKLEDSAMYFCASSSGQGLRPQHFGDGTRLSIL.

The chain has TRBV27 and TRBJ1-6; D is uncertain. The CDR3 spans 16 residues. Deletions cut 6 bases from V and 5 bases from J, with 17 bases between. The germline V gene encodes CDR1 MNHEY and CDR2 SMNVEV (reference sequence). CDR3 nucleotides: TGTGCCAGCAGATTCTCCCCGGGCAGTCATAATTCACCCCTCCACTTT. It codes for CASRFSPGSHNSPLHF.

As to this clonotype: A far larger clone lies a single base away; this is likely a read error. The chain combines TRBV11-3 with TRBJ2-7; tentatively, D is TRBD1 (5 bases). This CDR3 is built from 13 residues. Trimming pared 1 base from V and 9 bases from J, leaving 13 bases between. Germline V gives CDR1 SGHNT, CDR2 YENEEA. CDR3 sequence (DNA): TGTGCCAGCAGCTTAGTAGGACAAAACGGGCAGTACTTC. Protein: CASSLVGQNGQYF.

The CDR3 is CASSAWGRLAQETQYF. For the CDR3, the DNA is TGTGCCAGCAGCGCTTGGGGCCGACTAGCACAAGAGACCCAGTACTTC. J is TRBJ2-5 and V is TRBV6-1; 7 bases agree with TRBD2. V shed 6 bases and J 2 bases; nucleotides not matched to a gene: 12. CDR3 length: 16 residues. CDR1 and CDR2 (germline): MNHNS, SASEGT.

The chain links TRBV6-1 to TRBJ1-1, with D unclear. This CDR3 contains 14 residues. CDR1 is MNHNS, CDR2 SASEGT, per germline. The V and J ends lost 10 bases and 6 bases respectively, with 21 bases between them. CDR3 sequence reads: CATKLDMLAAEAFF. The CDR3 DNA reads TGTGCCACCAAACTCGACATGTTGGCGGCTGAAGCTTTCTTT.

The chain joins TRBV7-2 to TRBJ2-7; 12 nucleotides align to TRBD2. The germline gives CDR1 SGHTA, CDR2 FQGNSA. V lost 1 base and J lost 6; bases outside the gene matches: 7. The CDR3 has 16 residues. This chain's CDR3 is CASSLVLAGGFSEQYF. In DNA form, the CDR3 reads TGTGCCAGCAGCTTAGTTCTAGCGGGAGGGTTCTCCGAGCAGTACTTC. The full variable domain, in which reference TRBV7-2 and TRBJ2-7 provide the parts outside the CDR3, is GAGVSQSPSNKVTEKGKDVELRCDPISGHTALYWYRQSLGQGLEFLIYFQGNSAPDKSGLPSDRFSAERTGGSVSTLTIQRTQQEDSAVYLCASSLVLAGGFSEQYFGPGTRLTVT.

This clonotype showed up just a few times. CDR3 sequence reads: CASSRNTGTGYGYTF. As DNA, the CDR3 is TGTGCCAGCAGTCGAAATACCGGGACAGGGTATGGCTACACCTTC. The J gene is TRBJ1-2, the V gene TRBV6-1, with 9 positions matching TRBD1. This CDR3 spans 15 amino acids. Germline loops: CDR1 MNHNS, CDR2 SASEGT. The V and J ends lost 5 bases and 5 bases, in that order; junction bases with no gene match: 9.

This clonotype came up many times. This chain links TRBV25-1 with TRBJ1-6; no clear D. Germline assignment: CDR1 MGHDK and CDR2 SYGVNS. This CDR3 has 12 amino acids. V was trimmed by 4 bases and J by 7 bases, leaving 5 bases between them. Here the CDR3 reads CASSGSNSPLHF. CDR3 coding DNA: TGTGCCAGCAGTGGGTCGAATTCACCCCTCCACTTT. The full variable domain, rest sourced from reference TRBV25-1 and TRBJ1-6, is EADIYQTPRYLVIGTGKKITLECSQTMGHDKMYWYQQDPGMELHLIHYSYGVNSTEKGDLSSESTVSRIRTEHFPLTLESARPSHTSQYLCASSGSNSPLHFGNGTRLTVT.

This clonotype was recorded a few times. V is TRBV19 and J is TRBJ2-7; TRBD1 matches 10 bases. CDR1 is LNHDA and CDR2 is SQIVND in the germline V gene (reference sequence). This CDR3 contains 14 residues. V shed 3 bases and J 4 bases; nucleotides not matched to a gene: 3. CDR3: CASSIRQGAYEQYF. The CDR3 nucleotides are TGTGCCAGTAGTATTCGACAGGGGGCGTACGAGCAGTACTTC.